Reported below is one T cell receptor (beta chain). Antigen: not known. Trimming removed 4 bases at V and 6 bases at J, with 8 bases between. Germline V CDR1 and CDR2: LGHDT, YNNKEL (reference sequence). This CDR3 region has 12 residues. TCRdb's table, derived via immunoSEQ multiplex PCR, lists solely in-frame clones and lacks some. The profile covers roughly 120,000 clones, with more than 85% appearing a single time and roughly 9.8% taken by the ten largest. The record originates from a study of T cell responses to AZD1222 COVID-19 vaccine. About the research overall: Timing groups of about 4 and about 12 weeks for second doses were pooled. General study results and limits: Spike-specific TCR breadth and depth rose after two AZD1222 doses. The donor cohort was predominantly white British with a female majority, and clonal diversity may have been underestimated.

This chain joins TRBV3-1 (or the pseudogene TRBV3-2) and TRBJ2-3; a possible D gene is TRBD2 (5 bases). The source of this sequence is an adult in good health. Source: peripheral blood, taken on day 0 of AZD1222 vaccination. As DNA, the CDR3 is TGTGCCAGCAGCCTCTTAGCGGATACGCAGTATTTT. Its translation: CASSLLADTQYF.